Here is one T cell receptor beta chain with its context. This sample stems from a study of control samples from healthy donors and cancer patients. The CDR3 is made up of 14 amino acids. Trimming removed 4 bases from V and 0 bases from J, with 10 bases in between. The V gene's germline CDR1 is SGDLS and CDR2 YYNGEE. The table came from immunoSEQ multiplex PCR; TCRdb's copy has only in-frame clones and leaves some out. The table records approximately 70,000 clones, approximately 89% of them present only once. This TCR derives from a man in his sixties with colorectal cancer. The sequenced sample was PBMCs. J is TRBJ2-5 and V is TRBV9; weak D call: TRBD2 (6 bases). CDR3 region: CASSPGTHQETQYF. CDR3 nucleotide sequence: TGTGCCAGCAGCCCCGGGACTCACCAAGAGACCCAGTACTTC.